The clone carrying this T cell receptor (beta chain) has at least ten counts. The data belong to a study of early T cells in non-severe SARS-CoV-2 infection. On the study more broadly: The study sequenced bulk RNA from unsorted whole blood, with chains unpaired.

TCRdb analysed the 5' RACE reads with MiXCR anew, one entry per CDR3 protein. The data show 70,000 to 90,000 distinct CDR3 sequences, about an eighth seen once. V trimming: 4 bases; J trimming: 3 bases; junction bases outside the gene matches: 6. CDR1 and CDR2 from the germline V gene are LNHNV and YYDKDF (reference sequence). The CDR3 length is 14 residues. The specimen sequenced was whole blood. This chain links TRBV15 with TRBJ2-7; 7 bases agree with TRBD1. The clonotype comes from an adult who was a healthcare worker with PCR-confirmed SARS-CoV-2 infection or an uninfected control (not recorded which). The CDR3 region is CATSIRQGNYEQYF. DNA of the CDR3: TGTGCCACCAGCATACGACAGGGAAACTACGAGCAGTACTTC.